These 26 T cell receptor beta chains originate from one sample sequenced in a study of STAT5B mutations in CD4+ large granular lymphocyte leukemia. Clones were sequenced by immunoSEQ multiplex PCR, and TCRdb holds only the in-frame ones, with some missing. Of roughly 48,000 clones listed, roughly 70% are singletons. The sequenced sample consisted of CD4+ T cells from blood buffy coats. Receptors were obtained from a human donor in good health.

The CDR3 is CASSLYEGGATNEKLFF. The CDR3 DNA follows: TGTGCCAGCAGCTTGTATGAGGGCGGGGCAACTAATGAAAAACTGTTTTTT. The chain employs TRBV5-6 and TRBJ1-4; D not certain. The CDR3 totals 17 residues. The V and J ends lost 1 base and 0 bases respectively, with 13 bases between them. Germline V gene data show CDR1 as SGHDT and CDR2 as YYEEEE. Full variable domain (rest looked up from reference TRBV5-6 and TRBJ1-4): DAGVTQSPTHLIKTRGQQVTLRCSPKSGHDTVSWYQQALGQGPQFIFQYYEEEERQRGNFPDRFSGHQFPNYSSELNVNALLLGDSALYLCASSLYEGGATNEKLFFGSGTQLSVL.

J is TRBJ2-1 and V is TRBV19; 8 bases map to TRBD2. The CDR3 sequence is 17 residues long. The germline V gene encodes CDR1 LNHDA and CDR2 SQIVND (reference sequence). V shed 5 bases, J shed 6 bases, and the junction held 15 bases outside the gene matches. The CDR3 is CASSYRLESSGRNEQFF. CDR3 sequence (DNA): TGTGCCAGTAGTTATCGACTCGAGTCTAGCGGGCGCAATGAGCAGTTCTTC.

The chain joins TRBV5-1 to TRBJ1-2; 7 bases match TRBD1. This CDR3 spans 17 amino acids. V shed 4 bases, J shed 1 base, and the junction held 13 bases outside the gene matches. Germline lookup yields CDR1 SGHRS and CDR2 YFSETQ. The CDR3 sequence is CASSRGQRPGLNYGYTF. CDR3 nucleotide sequence: TGCGCCAGCAGCCGGGGACAGCGGCCAGGGCTTAACTATGGCTACACCTTC.

J is TRBJ1-6 and V is TRBV5-1, with 7 bases matching TRBD1. The CDR3 runs 16 residues. Losses at the gene ends were 0 bases for V and 7 bases for J; bases not matched to a gene: 7. The germline V gene has CDR1 SGHRS and CDR2 YFSETQ. The CDR3 DNA reads as TGCGCCAGCAGCTTGGGGACAGGAGGGACAAATTCACCCCTCCACTTT. It codes for CASSLGTGGTNSPLHF.

The chain links TRBV6-6 to TRBJ2-7; TRBD1 agrees at 10 bases. Germline trimming cut 5 bases from V and 2 bases from J; bases unmatched to any gene: 9. CDR3 length: 16 amino acids. From germline, CDR1 is MNHNY and CDR2 SVGAGI (reference sequence). The CDR3 DNA reads as TGTGCCAGCAGTGGGCGACAGGGGGCGGGGGCCTACGAGCAGTACGTC. Translating gives CASSGRQGAGAYEQYV.

The chain couples TRBV1 to TRBJ1-6. TRBV1 corresponds to a pseudogene. The CDR3 runs to 16 residues. The chain's CDR3 is CTSSQVSLVNNSPLHF. The CDR3 coding sequence is TGCACCAGCAGCCAAGTCAGCTTAGTCAATAATTCACCCCTCCACTTT.

The J gene is TRBJ2-7, the V gene TRBV6-6; 8 bases match TRBD1. Germline V CDR1 and CDR2: MNHNY, SVGAGI (reference sequence). The CDR3 loop spans 14 amino acids. The V segment lost 6 bases and the J segment 2 bases; nucleotides outside the gene matches: 6. Here the CDR3 reads CASRIGTGTYEQYF. As DNA, the CDR3 is TGTGCCAGCAGAATCGGGACAGGTACCTACGAGCAGTACTTC.

This chain links TRBV6-6 with TRBJ1-4, with D maybe TRBD1 (5 bases). CDR1 is MNHNY and CDR2 is SVGAGI in the germline V gene (reference sequence). The V end lost 6 bases, the J end lost 4 bases, and 12 bases lay between the germline ends. The length of the CDR3 is 14 residues. The CDR3 DNA reads as TGTGCCAGCAGGCTGACAGTTGTTAATGAAAAACTGTTTTTT. Amino acids: CASRLTVVNEKLFF.

The gene calls are TRBV27 and TRBJ2-2; tentatively, D is TRBD1 or TRBD2 (6 bases each). Between the trimmed V and J ends, which lost 7 bases and 4 bases, there was a span of 19 bases. The length of the CDR3 is 16 residues. Per germline, CDR1 MNHEY and CDR2 SMNVEV (reference sequence). DNA for the CDR3: TGTGCCAGCACCCTACAGGGCGGGGTCGCCACCGGGGAGCTGTTTTTT. As protein: CASTLQGGVATGELFF.

The gene calls are TRBV2 and TRBJ1-3, with a weak D call TRBD1 (5 bases). Germline loops: CDR1 SNHLY, CDR2 FYNNEI. V was cut by 7 bases and J by 2 bases, with 15 bases left in between. This CDR3 region has 15 residues. The CDR3 sequence: CASMRTGGAGNTIYF. The CDR3 DNA follows: TGTGCCAGCATGAGAACGGGGGGAGCTGGAAACACCATATATTTT.

This clone came up once. The chain joins TRBV6-5 to TRBJ2-3; the D gene is possibly TRBD2 (7 bases). The CDR3 loop spans 15 amino acids. The germline gives CDR1 MNHEY, CDR2 SVGAGI. Deletions cut 7 bases from V and 6 bases from J, with 20 bases between. CDR3 sequence (DNA): TGTGCCAGCAACCCACTCGGGGCGGGGGCGGATACGCAGTATTTT. Translated: CASNPLGAGADTQYF.

This clone showed up just once. The chain joins TRBV19 to TRBJ2-3; possible D gene TRBD2, 5 bases. Per the germline V gene, CDR1 is LNHDA and CDR2 is SQIVND (reference sequence). V lost 0 bases and J lost 9, with 10 bases in between. The CDR3 is 13 residues long. The CDR3 reads CASSIEDWTTQYF. The CDR3 DNA follows: TGTGCCAGTAGTATAGAGGACTGGACGACGCAGTATTTT.

The chain uses TRBV6-1 and TRBJ2-7; D gene ambiguous. CDR1 and CDR2 (germline): MNHNS, SASEGT. This CDR3 has 9 residues. As DNA, the CDR3 is TGTGCTAGGCTGTACGAGCAGTACGTC. Amino acid sequence: CARLYEQYV.

V usage is TRBV6-1 and J usage is TRBJ2-5; D gene ambiguous. The CDR3 spans 15 residues. Trimming pared 6 bases from V and 0 bases from J, leaving 14 bases between. Germline V gene sequence: CDR1 MNHNS, CDR2 SASEGT. In nucleotides, the CDR3 is TGTGCCAGCAGGGGGATTTCTCAGTACCAAGAGACCCAGTACTTC. It translates to CASRGISQYQETQYF.

The chain couples TRBV9 to TRBJ1-2; 7 bases line up with TRBD1. This CDR3 has 16 amino acids. Trimming took 3 bases from V and 2 from J; bases not matched to a gene: 10. Looked up from germline, CDR1 is SGDLS and CDR2 is YYNGEE. The CDR3 DNA reads TGTGCCAGCAGCGCCGATGGAGTAGGGGGCAACTATGGCTACACCTTC. This codes for CASSADGVGGNYGYTF.

The CDR3 region is CASSSVGIEKLFF. The CDR3 DNA is TGTGCCAGCAGCTCCGTAGGGATCGAAAAACTGTTTTTT. V gene TRBV5-6 combines with J gene TRBJ1-4; D unclear. This CDR3 contains 13 residues. Trimming removed 3 bases from V and 8 bases from J, with 11 bases in between. Germline V gene sequence: CDR1 SGHDT, CDR2 YYEEEE. Full variable domain (missing parts from reference TRBV5-6 and TRBJ1-4): DAGVTQSPTHLIKTRGQQVTLRCSPKSGHDTVSWYQQALGQGPQFIFQYYEEEERQRGNFPDRFSGHQFPNYSSELNVNALLLGDSALYLCASSSVGIEKLFFGSGTQLSVL.

The chain employs TRBV7-2 and TRBJ1-1, with unresolved D. Germline V gene data show CDR1 as SGHTA and CDR2 as FQGNSA. There are 15 residues in the CDR3. The ends were cut back, 3 bases at V and 1 base at J, with 12 bases in the middle. The CDR3 here is CASSFNRDPNTEAFF. CDR3 DNA: TGTGCCAGCAGCTTCAATCGGGATCCGAACACTGAAGCTTTCTTT.

The chain joins TRBV9 to TRBJ2-3; 8 nucleotides match TRBD2. Losses at the gene ends were 1 base for V and 0 bases for J; bases not matched to a gene: 4. This CDR3 has 16 residues. CDR1 is SGDLS, CDR2 YYNGEE, per germline. The CDR3 DNA sequence: TGTGCCAGCAGCGTAATCTTAGCGGGGAGCACAGATACGCAGTATTTT. It yields the protein CASSVILAGSTDTQYF.

V usage is TRBV6-6 and J usage is TRBJ1-3, with no clear D. Germline CDR1 and CDR2: MNHNY and SVGAGI (reference sequence). The CDR3 contains 14 residues. V lost 7 bases and J 2 bases, leaving 12 bases between the germline ends. The DNA for the CDR3 is TGTGCCAGCATTCCCCAGGAAACTGGAAACACCATATATTTT. This encodes CASIPQETGNTIYF.

This clone appeared a few times. The chain is built from TRBV6-6 and TRBJ2-5, with 9 bases aligning to TRBD1. The CDR3 loop spans 15 amino acids. Germline-derived CDR1 and CDR2 are MNHNY and SVGAGI (reference sequence). Germline trimming cut 2 bases from V and 7 bases from J; bases unmatched to any gene: 8. The CDR3 sequence is CASSYEGQGRATQYF. CDR3 in DNA: TGTGCCAGCAGTTACGAGGGACAGGGTCGGGCGACCCAGTACTTC.

The CDR3 loop is CASSLQRDETQYF. The CDR3, as DNA: TGTGCCAGCAGCCTCCAGCGGGACGAGACCCAGTACTTC. The chain employs TRBV7-2 and TRBJ2-5, with 7 positions matching TRBD2. With V trimmed by 5 bases and J by 5 bases, 5 bases remained unmatched. The CDR3 covers 13 residues. Germline lookup yields CDR1 SGHTA and CDR2 FQGNSA.

The chain links TRBV7-6 to TRBJ2-1; possible D gene TRBD2, 5 bases. Trimming cost V 1 base and J 2 bases, with 21 bases left between them. Germline V gene data show CDR1 as SGHVS and CDR2 as FNYEAQ. This CDR3 has 19 amino acids. The CDR3 sequence: CASSLGGPDLWETYNEQFF. CDR3 DNA: TGTGCCAGCAGCTTAGGAGGGCCCGACCTTTGGGAAACCTACAATGAGCAGTTCTTC.

This rearrangement joins TRBV19 to TRBJ1-1; D is undetermined. CDR1 is LNHDA, CDR2 SQIVND, per germline (reference sequence). V lost 5 bases and J lost 4, with 17 bases in between. CDR3 length: 15 amino acids. CDR3 in amino acids: CASSPDPRRGTEAFF. For the CDR3, the DNA is TGTGCCAGTAGTCCGGACCCCAGGCGGGGCACTGAAGCTTTCTTT.

J is TRBJ1-4 and V is TRBV6-1; 7 nucleotides align to TRBD1. This CDR3 is built from 12 residues. The J segment lost 8 bases and the V segment lost 7 bases, leaving 4 bases of the junction unmatched. CDR1 is MNHNS and CDR2 is SASEGT in the germline V gene. The CDR3 coding sequence is TGTGCCAGCACCCGACAGGGCGAAAAACTGTTTTTT. Its translation is CASTRQGEKLFF.

This rearrangement joins TRBV11-3 to TRBJ2-3; 9 bases align to TRBD1. CDR3 length: 13 residues. The V segment lost 5 bases and the J segment 5 bases; nucleotides outside the gene matches: 2. Germline CDR1 SGHNT, CDR2 YENEEA. This CDR3 reads CASSPDRGDTQYF. CDR3 coding DNA: TGTGCCAGCAGCCCGGACAGGGGAGATACGCAGTATTTT. The whole variable domain, remainder taken from reference TRBV11-3 and TRBJ2-3, is EAGVVQSPRYKIIEKKQPVAFWCNPISGHNTLYWYLQNLGQGPELLIRYENEEAVDDSQLPKDRFSAERLKGVDSTLKIQPAELGDSAVYLCASSPDRGDTQYFGPGTRLTVL.

This clone was counted between two and nine times. V and J are TRBV7-9 and TRBJ1-1; D may be TRBD1 (6 bases). Deletions cut 4 bases from V and 0 bases from J, with 12 bases between. The germline V gene encodes CDR1 SEHNR and CDR2 FQNEAQ (reference sequence). The CDR3 extends over 15 amino acids. The CDR3 nucleotides are TGTGCCAGCAGCTGGTCGGGACACCTGAACACTGAAGCTTTCTTT. It translates to CASSWSGHLNTEAFF.